The T cell receptor (beta chain) under discussion was sequenced for a study of T cells in Graves' hyperthyroidism and ophthalmopathy. In patients aged 18 to 65, hyperthyroidism was newly diagnosed, with duration under 2 months. The CDR3 regions of TCR beta were amplified from RNA transcripts. Using the HTBI primer set, a first-round RT-PCR was run on the TCR CDR3. In TCRdb, the multiplex PCR reads were re-called with MiXCR into one record per CDR3 protein. This sample has hundreds of thousands of distinct CDR3 sequences, with about 43% found just once. Study-wide results and limits: The model forecast ophthalmopathy, anticipating it by a median about 7 months before onset.

This clonotype has more than one count but fewer than ten. Its matching antigen is unknown. Germline CDR1 and CDR2: SNHLY and FYNNEI. CDR3 length equals 13 residues. Trimming cost V 7 bases and J 7 bases, with 13 bases left between them. The receptor was derived from a woman under 30 with Graves' hyperthyroidism. The rearrangement joins TRBV2 to TRBJ1-4; D gene ambiguous. Sample: peripheral blood or thyroid tissue (not recorded which). The CDR3 DNA follows: TGTGCCAGCACACGGGCGGGAGGTGAAAAACTGTTTTTT. This sequence encodes CASTRAGGEKLFF. Combining the CDR3 with reference TRBV2 and TRBJ1-4 gives the whole variable domain EPEVTQTPSHQVTQMGQEVILRCVPISNHLYFYWYRQILGQKVEFLVSFYNNEISEKSEIFDDQFSVERPDGSNFTLKIRSTKLEDSAMYFCASTRAGGEKLFFGSGTQLSVL.